Listed here is a single TCR beta chain. Its matching antigen is unknown. The source of the sample is a study of cytomegalovirus exposure and HLA in healthy donors. V was cut by 5 bases and J by 0 bases, with 27 bases left in between. The CDR3 consists of 20 residues. The germline V gene has CDR1 SGHVS and CDR2 FQNEAQ. This table comes from immunoSEQ multiplex PCR, and its TCRdb copy is limited to in-frame clones, with some not included. The sample lists around 140,000 clones, roughly 93% occurring once. Study-wide findings and caveats: Subsequent analysis showed first-cohort TCR clusters tending to co-occur in approximately 120 validation repertoires.

This chain links TRBV7-8 with TRBJ2-3; D is unresolved. Sequencing used PBMCs. The TCR sequence derives from a young man in good health and CMV-seropositive. CDR3 region: CASSREVPHHGGPSTDTQYF. As DNA, the CDR3 is TGTGCCAGCAGCCGTGAGGTCCCCCATCATGGCGGCCCTAGCACAGATACGCAGTATTTT.